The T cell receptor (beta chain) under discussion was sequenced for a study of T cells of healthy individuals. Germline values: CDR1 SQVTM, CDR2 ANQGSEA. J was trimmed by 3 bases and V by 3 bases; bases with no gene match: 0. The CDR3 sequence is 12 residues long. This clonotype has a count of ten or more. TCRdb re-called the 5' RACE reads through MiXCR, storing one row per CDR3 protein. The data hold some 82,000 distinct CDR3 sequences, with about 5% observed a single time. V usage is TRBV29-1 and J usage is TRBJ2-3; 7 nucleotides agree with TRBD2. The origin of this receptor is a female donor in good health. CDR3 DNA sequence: TGCAGCGTTGAGGGGGGGACAGATACGCAGTATTTT. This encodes CSVEGGTDTQYF.